A single sample gave rise to the 3 T cell receptor beta chains below, sequenced in a study of response to subunit inactivated influenza vaccine. TCRdb ran MiXCR on the RT-PCR reads and lists one entry per CDR3 protein. This sample carries over 400,000 distinct CDR3 sequences, roughly 9.8% of them seen once, and the ten largest clones take approximately 12%. The sequencing here drew on PBMCs from blood, taken 35 to 45 days after vaccination. The origin of the receptors is a man aged 45 to 65 who received an inactivated influenza vaccine.

The chain joins TRBV2 to TRBJ2-7; D may be TRBD1 (6 bases). V lost 4 bases and J 7 bases, leaving 14 bases between the germline ends. Germline lookup yields CDR1 SNHLY and CDR2 FYNNEI. The CDR3 runs 13 residues. The CDR3 region has the DNA TGTGCCAGCAGTGGTACAGGGATTAGTGAGCAGTACTTC. As protein: CASSGTGISEQYF.

This clonotype was seen more than once but under ten times. The chain recombines TRBV7-8 with TRBJ2-7; no definite D call. This CDR3 spans 14 amino acids. The ends were cut back, 1 base at V and 3 bases at J, with 10 bases in the middle. Germline CDR1 SGHVS, CDR2 FQNEAQ. The CDR3, as DNA: TGTGCCAGCAGCTTAGTCTTACTGAACTACGAGCAGTACTTC. Translated: CASSLVLLNYEQYF.

This clonotype was recorded many times. The J gene is TRBJ2-1, the V gene TRBV7-2; D not certain. Trimming left V 1 base short and J 7 bases short, with 8 bases between. Per the germline V gene, CDR1 is SGHTA and CDR2 is FQGNSA. The CDR3 sequence is 13 residues long. DNA for the CDR3: TGTGCCAGCAGCTTAGACTGGCGTAATGAGCAGTTCTTC. It translates to CASSLDWRNEQFF.